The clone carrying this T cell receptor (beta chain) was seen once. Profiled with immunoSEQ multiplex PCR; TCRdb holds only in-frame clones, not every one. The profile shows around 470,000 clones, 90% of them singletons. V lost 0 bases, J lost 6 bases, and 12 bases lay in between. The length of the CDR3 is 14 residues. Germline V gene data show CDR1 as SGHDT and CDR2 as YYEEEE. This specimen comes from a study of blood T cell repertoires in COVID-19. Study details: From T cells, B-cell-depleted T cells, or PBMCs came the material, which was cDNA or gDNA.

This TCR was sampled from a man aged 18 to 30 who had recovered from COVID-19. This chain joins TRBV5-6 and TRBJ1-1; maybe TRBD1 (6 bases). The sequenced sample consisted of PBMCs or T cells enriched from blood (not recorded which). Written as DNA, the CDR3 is TGTGCCAGCAGCTTGGCGGGGGGCCGGGCTGAAGCTTTCTTT. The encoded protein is CASSLAGGRAEAFF.